Shown below are 25 T cell receptor beta chains from a single sample sequenced in a study of blood T cells in healthy people across ages. The authors ran a second PCR of roughly 6 to 12 cycles using a sample-barcoded 5' primer and a J-beta primer mix. TCRdb recomputed calls from the 5' RACE reads with MiXCR, one row per CDR3 protein. The sample carries some 690,000 distinct CDR3 sequences, about a fifth recorded once. The sample was blood. These receptors all come from a man between 65 and 80 years old in good health.

Many counts were recorded for this clonotype. This chain uses TRBV7-9 with TRBJ2-7, with D perhaps TRBD1 or TRBD2 (6 bases each). Germline V gives CDR1 SEHNR, CDR2 FQNEAQ (reference sequence). The CDR3 is made up of 16 amino acids. The germline V and J ends were trimmed by 1 base and 3 bases, with 16 bases remaining between them. CDR3 DNA: TGTGCCAGCAGCTTAGTGTCGGGGGCGGTCTTCTACGAGCAGTACTTC. It is translated as CASSLVSGAVFYEQYF.

The chain carries TRBV3-1 and TRBJ1-3; no reliable D call. The CDR3 runs to 17 residues. In germline, CDR1 is LGHDT, CDR2 YNNKEL (reference sequence). The germline V and J ends were trimmed by 1 base and 0 bases, with 13 bases remaining between them. CDR3 sequence reads: CASSQGLAGISGNTIYF. CDR3 DNA sequence: TGTGCCAGCAGCCAAGGGCTAGCGGGGATCTCTGGAAACACCATATATTTT.

This sequence joins TRBV24-1 and TRBJ2-1; 8 nucleotides align to TRBD2. The germline V gene encodes CDR1 KGHDR and CDR2 SFDVKD. This CDR3 has 15 residues. With V trimmed by 4 bases and J by 8 bases, 9 bases remained unmatched. DNA of the CDR3: TGTGCCACCAGTGAACTGGGGATAGCGGGATATGAGCAGTTCTTC. This encodes CATSELGIAGYEQFF.

On this clonotype: A much larger clone is a single base away; this may be a read error. The chain carries TRBV28 and TRBJ2-3, with no clear D. The CDR3 covers 12 residues. Germline CDR1 is MDHEN and CDR2 is SYDVKM. CDR3 coding DNA: TGTGCCAGCAGACAGAGCACAGATGCGCAGTATTTT. As protein: CASRQSTDAQYF.

This clonotype occurred many times. The chain has TRBV29-1 and TRBJ2-4; D may be TRBD2 (5 bases). There are 13 residues in the CDR3. Trimming pared 2 bases from V and 2 bases from J, leaving 7 bases between. CDR1 is SQVTM, CDR2 ANQGSEA, per germline. The CDR3 reads CSVERGSKNIQYF. The CDR3 nucleotides read TGCAGCGTTGAACGGGGATCCAAAAACATTCAGTACTTC.

Ten or more counts support this clonotype. The V gene is TRBV24-1, the J gene TRBJ2-1; 14 nucleotides match TRBD2. V trimming: 0 bases; J trimming: 6 bases; junction bases outside the gene matches: 9. This CDR3 contains 19 residues. Germline CDR1 and CDR2: KGHDR and SFDVKD. The CDR3 here is CATSDLGETSGRVSNEQFF. The CDR3 DNA is TGTGCCACCAGTGATTTGGGGGAGACTAGCGGGAGGGTAAGCAATGAGCAGTTCTTC.

A few counts support this clonotype. The gene calls are TRBV12-3 or TRBV12-4 and TRBJ2-1; D is possibly TRBD1 or TRBD2 (6 bases each). Deletions cut 7 bases from V and 4 bases from J, with 23 bases between. The CDR3 covers 17 residues. CDR3 amino acids: CASNPSGSGGQYNEQFF. CDR3 bases: TGTGCCAGCAATCCCTCAGGGTCCGGGGGACAATACAATGAGCAGTTCTTC.

This clonotype has a handful of counts. This chain links TRBV12-3 or TRBV12-4 with TRBJ2-1; TRBD2 matches at 12 bases. The end of the DNA fits TRBJ2-5 better, so the J call may be wrong. The CDR3 totals 15 residues. The CDR3 DNA sequence: TGTGCCAGCAGTCCGACTAGCGGGAGAGGAGAGACCCAGTACTTC. It encodes CASSPTSGRGETQYF.

This clonotype occurred a few times. The CDR3 protein is CSAREAGNNQPQHF. CDR3 DNA sequence: TGCAGTGCTAGAGAGGCGGGTAACAATCAGCCCCAGCATTTT. The chain recombines TRBV20-1 with TRBJ1-5, with D hard to call. Germline V gene data show CDR1 as DFQATT and CDR2 as SNEGSKA (reference sequence). The CDR3 runs 14 residues. Deletions cut 0 bases from V and 3 bases from J, with 9 bases between.

This chain links TRBV28 with TRBJ2-3; 10 bases map to TRBD1. The ends lost 7 bases at V and 5 bases at J; junction bases unmatched: 12. Germline V CDR1 and CDR2: MDHEN, SYDVKM. The CDR3 extends over 16 amino acids. DNA of the CDR3: TGTGCCAGCACCGAGTGGGGGACAGGGGCCAGAGATACGCAGTATTTT. It encodes CASTEWGTGARDTQYF.

This clonotype was observed a handful of times. V gene TRBV13 combines with J gene TRBJ2-1; D is uncertain. Germline CDR1 PRHDT, CDR2 FYEKMQ (reference sequence). This CDR3 has 11 amino acids. V dropped 5 bases and J dropped 12 bases, with 11 bases sitting between them. The CDR3 region has the DNA TGTGCCAGCAGCCTCAATTACAGGCAGTTCTTC. This encodes CASSLNYRQFF.

V gene TRBV7-2 combines with J gene TRBJ2-5; possible D gene TRBD2, 7 bases. The assigned J gene may be wrong: the sequence end matches TRBJ2-7 better. Germline V CDR1 and CDR2: SGHTA, FQGNSA. The CDR3 is 14 amino acids. CDR3 sequence reads: CASSSAGHLYEQYV. For the CDR3, the DNA is TGTGCCAGCAGCTCAGCGGGACACCTCTACGAGCAGTACGTC.

The chain recombines TRBV5-6 with TRBJ2-5, with D possibly matching TRBD2 (6 bases). The DNA end favors TRBJ2-1, so the J call may be wrong. Germline values: CDR1 SGHDT, CDR2 YYEEEE. The CDR3 runs 13 residues. CDR3 in amino acids: CASSSGTPLEQFF. The DNA of the CDR3 is TGTGCCAGCAGCTCCGGGACTCCCCTTGAGCAGTTCTTC.

This clonotype was picked up a small number of times. The gene calls are TRBV2 and TRBJ1-1; D not resolved. The CDR3 sequence is 14 residues long. V dropped 7 bases and J dropped 1 base, with 13 bases sitting between them. The germline V gene has CDR1 SNHLY and CDR2 FYNNEI. The CDR3 loop is CASKSSTQNTEAFF. The CDR3 nucleotides read TGTGCCAGCAAATCAAGTACGCAGAACACTGAAGCTTTCTTT. The full variable domain, with the rest looked up from reference TRBV2 and TRBJ1-1, is EPEVTQTPSHQVTQMGQEVILRCVPISNHLYFYWYRQILGQKVEFLVSFYNNEISEKSEIFDDQFSVERPDGSNFTLKIRSTKLEDSAMYFCASKSSTQNTEAFFGQGTRLTVV.

The table lists this clonotype with a few counts. This rearrangement joins TRBV28 to TRBJ1-1; possible D gene TRBD1, 6 bases. Germline assignment: CDR1 MDHEN and CDR2 SYDVKM. This CDR3 region has 14 residues. V dropped 6 bases and J dropped 4 bases, with 15 bases sitting between them. CDR3 sequence: CASSRGGSGTEAFF. The CDR3 bases are TGTGCCAGCAGCCGAGGGGGGTCCGGCACTGAAGCTTTCTTT.

This chain uses TRBV29-1 with TRBJ2-2, with D hard to call. The germline V and J ends were trimmed by 7 bases and 4 bases, with 7 bases remaining between them. The germline CDR1 and CDR2 sequences are SQVTM and ANQGSEA. The CDR3 is 11 amino acids. The DNA for the CDR3 is TGCAGCGGGGTCCTCACCGGGGAGCTGTTTTTT. Translation: CSGVLTGELFF.

On this clonotype: Germline is not matched at one junction end, which may reflect a read error. V and J are TRBV29-1 and TRBJ1-1; D gene uncertain. CDR3 length equals 12 residues. Germline V lookup: CDR1 SQVTM, CDR2 ANQGSEA. CDR3 region: CSVDFSYAEALF. CDR3 nucleotides: TGCAGCGTTGATTTTTCGTATGCTGAAGCTCTCTTT.

There are a few counts of this clonotype. This chain uses TRBV28 with TRBJ1-1; 10 bases fit TRBD1. The CDR3 consists of 13 residues. Germline V gene sequence: CDR1 MDHEN, CDR2 SYDVKM. Trimming at V came to 3 bases and at J to 11 bases, leaving 6 bases not matched to a gene. This chain's CDR3 is CASSLTGGILAFF. In nucleotides, the CDR3 is TGTGCCAGCAGTTTGACAGGGGGCATTCTGGCTTTCTTT. The whole variable domain, remainder taken from reference TRBV28 and TRBJ1-1, is DVKVTQSSRYLVKRTGEKVFLECVQDMDHENMFWYRQDPGLGLRLIYFSYDVKMKEKGDIPEGYSVSREKKERFSLILESASTNQTSMYLCASSLTGGILAFFGQGTRLTVV.

This clonotype was seen only a few times. Relative to the germline gene, one junction end is altered; a read error may explain this. V and J are TRBV6-5 and TRBJ1-6; D might be TRBD1 (5 bases). The germline CDR1 and CDR2 sequences are MNHEY and SVGAGI. There are 19 residues in the CDR3. In DNA, the CDR3 is TGTGCCAGCAGTTTCGGGGGGAAGTTCGACGACTCCTACAATTCACCCCTCCACTTT. Translated, it gives CASSFGGKFDDSYNSPLHF.

The chain carries TRBV12-3 or TRBV12-4 and TRBJ2-5, with TRBD2 matching over 8 bases. The J call may be wrong; the DNA end is better matched by TRBJ2-7. The CDR3 covers 14 residues. CDR3: CASRKNSGGYEQYF. As DNA, the CDR3 is TGTGCCAGCAGAAAAAACAGCGGGGGTTACGAGCAGTACTTC.

About this clonotype: Because the CDR3's place on the DNA is in doubt, the DNA is left out and the CDR3 is given as listed by TCRdb. The CDR3 spells CASSLGQRTPGSCFF. The chain has TRBV12-1 and TRBJ2-2; the table's D gene call, TRBD1, was not cross checked with the DNA. TRBV12-1 is noted as a pseudogene. Inclusive of both ends, the CDR3 amounts to 15 amino acids.

This clonotype occurred a few times. The rearrangement links TRBV28 to TRBJ2-2, with 9 bases aligning to TRBD1. The CDR3 is 17 residues long. Germline V gene lookup returns CDR1 MDHEN and CDR2 SYDVKM. Losses at the gene ends were 0 bases for V and 0 bases for J; bases not matched to a gene: 2. The CDR3 nucleotides are TGTGCCAGCAGTTTATGGGACAGGGGTGCGAACACCGGGGAGCTGTTTTTT. Translated: CASSLWDRGANTGELFF.

The rearrangement uses TRBV14 and TRBJ2-1, with TRBD1 identical over 9 bases. The CDR3 is made up of 15 amino acids. Germline CDR1 SGHDN, CDR2 FVKESK. J lost 7 bases, V lost 0 bases, and 4 bases had no gene match. The CDR3 here is CASSQESGQGNEQFF. CDR3 coding DNA: TGTGCCAGCAGCCAAGAGTCAGGACAGGGGAATGAGCAGTTCTTC.

This clonotype is a singleton in its sample. This sequence joins TRBV4-1 and TRBJ2-1, with D possibly TRBD2 on 5 matching bases. V was clipped by 4 bases and J by 2 bases, with 9 bases between them. Looked up from germline, CDR1 is MGHRA and CDR2 is YSYEKL. CDR3 length: 14 residues. The CDR3 coding sequence is TGCGCCAGCAGCCGCCCGGGAACCTACAATGAGCAGTTCTTC. Its protein product is CASSRPGTYNEQFF.

This clonotype was recorded many times. The chain carries TRBV7-9 and TRBJ2-7; D is perhaps TRBD2 (5 bases). The CDR3 extends over 12 amino acids. Trimming cost V 6 bases and J 5 bases, with 11 bases left between them. CDR1 and CDR2 (germline): SEHNR, FQNEAQ (reference sequence). The CDR3 DNA reads TGTGCCAGCAGTTTCCCCGGGGACGAGCAGTACTTC. Translated: CASSFPGDEQYF.